These T cell receptor beta chains were read from a single sample in a study of response to subunit inactivated influenza vaccine. TCRdb reprocessed the RT-PCR reads via MiXCR and lists one record per CDR3 protein. The table includes hundreds of thousands of distinct CDR3 sequences, 21% detected once. Sequencing was performed on PBMCs from blood, taken roughly 20 months after vaccination. The receptors originated from a man aged 45 to 70 who received an inactivated influenza vaccine. The CDR3 runs from the conserved cysteine through the conserved F or W. The D gene is left open where the match is weak. Size is stated for part of the rows, as once, few or many counts, or as a class when the clone is expanded.

v_call	clone_size	d_call	j_call	cdr3_nt	cdr3_aa
TRBV6-6	many	.	TRBJ1-6	TGTGCCAGCAGTTACTCGAACTCACCCCTCCACTTT	CASSYSNSPLHF
TRBV12-3/TRBV12-4	few	.	TRBJ1-3	TGTGCCAGCAGTTTTCAGGGACAAAGCTCTGGAAACACCATATATTTT	CASSFQGQSSGNTIYF
TRBV12-3/TRBV12-4	.	TRBD2	TRBJ2-3	TGTGCCAGCAGTTCCCTAGCGGGGGGAAGCACAGATACGCAGTATTTT	CASSSLAGGSTDTQYF
TRBV4-3	many	.	TRBJ1-1	TGCGCCAGCACCCGCGGGGATGGGAACACTGAAGCTTTCTTT	CASTRGDGNTEAFF
TRBV9	.	TRBD2	TRBJ2-7	TGTGCCAGCAGCGTAGAAGCGGGGGGGCGCTACGAGCAGTACTTC	CASSVEAGGRYEQYF
TRBV11-2	few	TRBD1	TRBJ1-4	TGTGCCAGCAGCCTCCGACAGGGCGCAACTAATGAAAAACTGTTTTTT	CASSLRQGATNEKLFF
TRBV4-2	.	TRBD2	TRBJ2-1	TGTGCCAGCAGCCAATTCACTAGCGGGAGGGATGAGCAGTTCTTC	CASSQFTSGRDEQFF
TRBV20-1	few	TRBD2	TRBJ2-5	TGCAGTGCTAGGGTCGCTAGCGGGAGGGAAGAGACCCAGTACTTC	CSARVASGREETQYF
TRBV29-1	.	.	TRBJ2-1	TGCAGCGTCCGAACGTCTAGAGCGCAGCAGTTCTTC	CSVRTSRAQQFF
TRBV4-3	many	.	TRBJ1-2	TGCGCCAGCAGTAAGGACCGATATGGCTACACCTTC	CASSKDRYGYTF
TRBV6-2/TRBV6-3	.	TRBD1	TRBJ2-1	TGTGCCAGCAGTAACCGGGACAGATCCTACAATGAGCAGTTCTTC	CASSNRDRSYNEQFF
TRBV12-3/TRBV12-4	many	TRBD1	TRBJ1-1	TGTGCCAGCAGGGGACAGGTTGAAGCTTTCTTT	CASRGQVEAFF
TRBV5-1	few	TRBD1	TRBJ1-5	TGCGCCAGCAGCCCCGGGACAGGGGGCGGGGATCAGCCCCAGCATTTT	CASSPGTGGGDQPQHF
TRBV9	few	.	TRBJ1-2	TGTGCCAGCAGCGTACCCGGGGGCTGGTATGGCTACACCTTC	CASSVPGGWYGYTF
TRBV27	.	.	TRBJ2-2	TGTGCCAGCAGTCGGCGAGGCGGGGAGCTGTTTTTT	CASSRRGGELFF
TRBV11-2	few	.	TRBJ1-5	TGTGCCAGCAGCTTAGAAGGTCGGGGGGACGACAATCAGCCCCAGCATTTT	CASSLEGRGDDNQPQHF
TRBV3-1	few	TRBD1	TRBJ2-3	TGTGCCAGCAGCCAACGGGACAGGGGAACAGATACGCAGTATTTT	CASSQRDRGTDTQYF
TRBV20-1	.	.	TRBJ1-5	TGCAGTGCTTCTGATGGAGGGGCAGTCAATCAGCCCCAGCATTTT	CSASDGGAVNQPQHF
TRBV6-2/TRBV6-3	many	.	TRBJ1-2	TGTGCCAGCAGTTACCGGCGCAGGGATGCTGGCTACACCTTC	CASSYRRRDAGYTF
TRBV12-3/TRBV12-4	many	.	TRBJ1-5	TGTGCCAGCAGTGCTAGTGGGTTAGGGCCCCAGCATTTT	CASSASGLGPQHF
TRBV4-2	few	.	TRBJ2-7	TGTGCCAGCAGCCCCGCCGGGACAAACTACGAGCAGTACTTC	CASSPAGTNYEQYF
TRBV20-1	.	.	TRBJ2-7	TGCAGTGCTAGCACGGGCGGGGCTGGCCCCTACGAGCAGTACTTC	CSASTGGAGPYEQYF
TRBV12-3/TRBV12-4	.	TRBD1	TRBJ2-7	TGTGCCAGCAGTTTCCCTGACAGGGGGTTCTACGAGCAGTACTTC	CASSFPDRGFYEQYF
TRBV6-1	.	TRBD1	TRBJ1-1	TGTGCCAGCAGTGACTACAGGGGGCGGACTGAAGCTTTCTTT	CASSDYRGRTEAFF
TRBV7-2	few	.	TRBJ1-5	TGTGCCAGCAGCTTAGCGCCCGCGAATAGCAATCAGCCCCAGCATTTT	CASSLAPANSNQPQHF
TRBV20-1	.	TRBD1	TRBJ2-3	TGCAGTGCTAGGGGACAGGAGCGCATAACCACAGATACGCAGTATTTT	CSARGQERITTDTQYF
TRBV7-2	.	.	TRBJ1-2	TGTGCCAGCAGCTTATACGGGGGCACAAGCTATGGCTACACCTTC	CASSLYGGTSYGYTF
TRBV20-1	few	.	TRBJ2-2	TGCAGTGCCCAACTGGGGACACCGAACACCGGGGAGCTGTTTTTT	CSAQLGTPNTGELFF
TRBV7-2	few	.	TRBJ1-1	TGTGCCAGCAGCGGGGTGGCTTTCAGAAACACTGAAGCTTTCTTT	CASSGVAFRNTEAFF
TRBV7-2	.	.	TRBJ1-5	TGTGCCAGCAGCTCCGACGACAGATTCAATCAGCCCCAGCATTTT	CASSSDDRFNQPQHF
TRBV18	.	.	TRBJ1-3	TGTGCCAGCTCACCACGAGCCCGGTCGGGAAACACCATATATTTT	CASSPRARSGNTIYF
TRBV4-3	.	.	TRBJ1-5	TGCGCCAGCAGCCCCCAGTGGGGGGCTAGTCGCAATCAGCCCCAGCATTTT	CASSPQWGASRNQPQHF
TRBV27	.	TRBD2	TRBJ2-1	TGTGCCAGCAGTCGGATTGGGGGGGTCAAGAACAATGAGCAGTTCTTC	CASSRIGGVKNNEQFF
TRBV5-1	few	.	TRBJ1-1	TGCGCCAGCAGCTTACCCATGGGGAACACTGAAGCTTTCTTT	CASSLPMGNTEAFF
TRBV6-6	once	.	TRBJ1-1	TGTGCCAGCAGTTCGAGCGAAGGGACTGAAGCTTTCTTT	CASSSSEGTEAFF
TRBV24-1	many	.	TRBJ1-1	TGTGCCACCAGTGACGCGGCCAGCCACACTGAAGCTTTCTTT	CATSDAASHTEAFF
TRBV3-1	.	.	TRBJ1-2	TGTGCCAGCAGCCAACCCGGGACTGTAAACTATGGCTACACCTTC	CASSQPGTVNYGYTF
TRBV11-2	many	TRBD1	TRBJ1-1	TGTGCCAGCAGCGACCACGTTGGGACAGGGGCCCCGGGAGCTTTCTTT	CASSDHVGTGAPGAFF